This T cell receptor beta chain was observed in a study of monozygotic twins with inflammatory bowel disease. From germline, CDR1 is SNHLY and CDR2 FYNNEI. The CDR3 consists of 19 residues. One blood sample of 2 to 2.5 ml was taken from each donor. TCRdb re-called the 5' RACE reads; one entry per CDR3 protein, DNA not given. The sample has approximately 330,000 distinct CDR3 sequences. The rearrangement uses TRBV2 and TRBJ2-3; with no DNA, the TCRdb D assignment of TRBD1 cannot be verified. This TCR was recovered from a human donor with ulcerative colitis or Crohn's disease, or a healthy co-twin of an affected twin (not recorded which). The sequenced material came from blood. The CDR3 sequence is CASSEAPWDSRSPTDTQYF.